This note documents a single T cell receptor beta chain sequence. Its antigen is unknown. No clone much larger than this one lies a single base away; base qualities are absent. Measured from the cysteine to the phenylalanine, the CDR3 is 12 residues long. The read is trimmed to its CDR3 DNA, 36 bases read in frame from base 1. The germline V gene (reference sequence) gives CDR1 as SEHNR and CDR2 as FQNEAQ. V loses 4 bases, J loses 5 bases, and the germline ends lie 9 bases apart. The record originates from a study of T cell responses to AZD1222 COVID-19 vaccine (dated by TCRdb to the early 2020s). Study-wide context: AZD1222 recipients given second doses at about 4 weeks or at about 12 weeks were pooled, since spike-specific TCR depth and breadth were not found to differ between the two schedules. TCR sequencing covered fewer than 250 trial participants: 207 given two doses of AZD1222 and approximately 26 given two doses of MenACWY control vaccine. Trial participants were enrolled by age into 18-55, 56-69 and 70-plus year subgroups, with roughly 150, 30 and 60 TCR-sequenced participants respectively.

According to the study, the label for this sample's time point signals: baseline before first vaccination. The vaccinee samples were drawn from two UK trials, COV001 and COV002, one of which was a single-blind randomized controlled phase 2/3 trial testing AZD1222 (ChAdOx1 nCoV-19) in healthy adults. Trial participant PBMC samples were collected at day 0 and day 28 after the second dose for TCRbeta chain sequencing. The study at large found these results: Spike-specific TCR breadth and depth rose significantly after two AZD1222 doses compared with day 0 and with MenACWY recipients. The whole spike protein was spanned by vaccine-associated CD4 TCRs, and dominant responses were seen in regions 160-218 and 743-854. In the small 56-69-year group, the increase in depth fell short of significance, most likely because of low power. Conclusions about previously exposed vaccinees are limited because only a handful of AZD1222 recipients were SARS-CoV-2 seropositive at baseline. Most participants were white British and females outnumbered males, and the authors suggested that clonal diversity may have been underestimated. Reportedly, close to half of the unique spike-specific TCRs recognized epitopes lying outside the regions that are mutated in the B.1.351 and B.1.1.7 variants. Because no day 14 peak-response samples were available, the repertoires could be characterized only after the peak T cell response.

The CDR3 regions of human TCRbeta chains were analyzed by immunosequencing. In the source study's methods: Repertoire TCRs were matched against a reference library of SARS-CoV-2-specific TCRs generated with the MIRA antigen-specificity platform. Breadth was defined as the fraction of unique TCRs that were SARS-CoV-2-associated, and depth was defined as the fraction of total T cells that were SARS-CoV-2-associated. Using the MIRA data, each spike-specific TCR was assigned both to the spike region to which the TCR was reactive and to a CD4 or CD8 class. Log10-transformed breadth and depth values were compared by one-way ANOVA with Sidak's multiple comparisons tests. The source is immuneACCESS, and TCRdb retained only in-frame sequences with V and J called. Part of the clones is not carried over; for the studies checked, unresolved V genes explain less than half of this, and the remainder is unexplained. V, J and clone size reflect that table, while D and trimming were determined from the DNA. The sample table holds about 100,000 clones, of which 85% to 90% were seen once. The biggest ten clones account for approximately 16% of the sample.

This sequence uses TRBV7-9 and TRBJ2-7; no D gene call is confident. The source of this sequence is an adult in good health. The sample consisted of peripheral blood, taken on day 0 of AZD1222 vaccination. The base sequence is TGTGCCAGCAGCTATCGCTTGGACGAGCAGTACTTC. Its protein product is CASSYRLDEQYF. The full variable domain, with segments outside the CDR3 supplied by the reference TRBV7-9 and TRBJ2-7 proteins, appears as DTGVSQNPRHKITKRGQNVTFRCDPISEHNRLYWYRQTLGQGPEFLTYFQNEAQLEKSRLLSDRFSAERPKGSFSTLEIQRTEQGDSAMYLCASSYRLDEQYFGPGTRLTVT.